The clone carrying this T cell receptor beta chain was picked up many times. Its antigen is unknown. This sample was taken from a study of T-cell reconstitution after alpha-beta-depleted transplantation in children. Notes on the study in general: Expanded graft clones numbering several hundred reportedly gave rise to alpha-beta T cells about two months after transplant. Newly made T cells mostly supplied T-cell counts and diversity one year after transplant. Surviving recipient T cells and thymic progenitors underlay high day-60 TCRbeta diversity in some patients.

There are 15 residues in the CDR3. Germline V gives CDR1 DFQATT, CDR2 SNEGSKA (reference sequence). With 4 bases clipped from V and 7 bases from J, the junction kept 9 bases outside the gene matches. Library preparation (for TCRbeta) was performed with unique molecular identifiers. TCRdb re-derived calls from the PCR reads in MiXCR, one entry per CDR3 protein. The sample records some 200,000 distinct CDR3 sequences, 11% being singletons. The clonotype originates from a child younger than two with acute myeloid leukemia, due to receive a stem cell transplant. Material: PBMCs, obtained before TCRalphabeta/CD19-depleted stem cell transplant. This chain uses TRBV20-1 with TRBJ2-2; 10 bases are a match to TRBD2. CDR3 amino acids: CSATLSGGPFGELFF. CDR3 sequence (DNA): TGCAGTGCTACGCTTAGCGGGGGGCCGTTCGGGGAGCTGTTTTTT.